This entry lists 24 T cell receptor beta chains sequenced from one sample in a study of cytomegalovirus exposure and HLA in healthy donors listed by TCRdb under 2017. The library relied on the immunoSEQ multiplex PCR assay. A mixture of 60 forward primers for TCR Vbeta segments and 13 reverse primers for TCR Jbeta segments was used in the multiplex PCR. TCRdb stores this immuneACCESS table with in-frame sequences only. Part of the clones is absent; in the studies checked, under half of the shortfall reflects unresolved V genes, and no reason is known for the rest. This sample gives roughly 150,000 clones in total; roughly 65% of them show up just once. In total, the top ten clones hold about 4.3% of the sample. Sequencing was performed on PBMCs. These receptors were collected from a man aged 18 to 29 in good health and CMV-seropositive.

As to this clone: A much larger clonotype is one base distant, so this may be a read error. This chain joins TRBV6-5 and TRBJ2-3; 9 nucleotides agree with TRBD1. J gave up 1 base and V 4 bases, and 0 bases lay outside the gene matches. This CDR3 has 14 amino acids. Germline values: CDR1 MNHEY, CDR2 SVGAGI. The CDR3 loop is CASSWTGGTDTQYF. CDR3 nucleotide sequence: TGTGCCAGCAGTTGGACAGGGGGCACAGATACGCAGTATTTT.

The J gene is TRBJ2-2, the V gene TRBV6-1; TRBD1 is a possible D gene (5 bases). The ends were cut back, 9 bases at V and 2 bases at J, with 13 bases in the middle. The CDR3 is 14 amino acids. Germline V CDR1 and CDR2: MNHNS, SASEGT. CDR3 in DNA: TGTGCCAGTAAGCTAGACAGCAACACCGGGGAGCTGTTTTTT. Translating gives CASKLDSNTGELFF.

This clone was recorded once. The V gene is TRBV4-1, the J gene TRBJ1-1; unclear D gene. This CDR3 comprises 19 residues. V lost 3 bases to trimming and J lost 5 bases, with 28 bases between them. Germline-derived CDR1 and CDR2 are MGHRA and YSYEKL. CDR3 in DNA: TGCGCCAGCAGCCAGCCTCCGACGAGTCACGGGAGGGCATGGACTGAAGCTTTCTTT. It specifies CASSQPPTSHGRAWTEAFF.

This clone has just a few counts. This chain links TRBV27 with TRBJ2-1; D gene unclear. The germline V and J ends were trimmed by 5 bases and 8 bases, with 16 bases remaining between them. The CDR3 is 14 residues long. Germline lookup yields CDR1 MNHEY and CDR2 SMNVEV (reference sequence). Written as DNA, the CDR3 is TGTGCCAGCAGTCCCCGCGGAGTTTTCGATGAGCAGTTCTTC. Its protein is CASSPRGVFDEQFF.

J is TRBJ2-5 and V is TRBV14, with D possibly matching TRBD1 (5 bases). Germline V gene lookup returns CDR1 SGHDN and CDR2 FVKESK. This CDR3 spans 14 amino acids. Between the trimmed V and J ends, which lost 5 bases and 4 bases, there was a span of 14 bases. The CDR3 region is CASSRGSTAETQYF. CDR3 sequence (DNA): TGTGCCAGCAGCAGAGGATCGACAGCAGAGACCCAGTACTTC. The whole variable domain, remainder taken from reference TRBV14 and TRBJ2-5, is EAGVTQFPSHSVIEKGQTVTLRCDPISGHDNLYWYRRVMGKEIKFLLHFVKESKQDESGMPNNRFLAERTGGTYSTLKVQPAELEDSGVYFCASSRGSTAETQYFGPGTRLLVL.

This chain links TRBV2 with TRBJ2-2, with D perhaps TRBD1 (6 bases). From germline, CDR1 is SNHLY and CDR2 FYNNEI. Trimming stripped 7 bases from V and 1 base from J, with 13 bases between. The CDR3 extends over 15 amino acids. The CDR3 nucleotides are TGTGCCAGCAAACAGGGTTCAGGGAACACCGGGGAGCTGTTTTTT. It yields the protein CASKQGSGNTGELFF.

The chain employs TRBV5-4 and TRBJ2-5, with TRBD1 as a possible D gene (6 bases). The V gene's germline CDR1 is SGHNT and CDR2 YYREEE (reference sequence). The CDR3 extends over 11 amino acids. V lost 7 bases and J lost 5, with 9 bases in between. CDR3 DNA sequence: TGTGCCAGCCAAAGGGGGGAGACCCAGTACTTC. Translated, it gives CASQRGETQYF.

This clone was detected a few times. V and J are TRBV5-4 and TRBJ1-5; 9 bases map to TRBD1. Germline CDR1 and CDR2: SGHNT and YYREEE (reference sequence). V lost 6 bases, J lost 5 bases, and 6 bases stayed unmatched. The CDR3 has 14 amino acids. CDR3 DNA sequence: TGTGCCAGCAACCGACAGGGGGGGGATCAGCCCCAGCATTTT. Translated, it gives CASNRQGGDQPQHF.

This chain connects TRBV9 to TRBJ2-1; TRBD2 agrees at 11 bases. The V and J ends lost 3 bases and 1 base, in that order; junction bases with no gene match: 3. Germline V gene lookup returns CDR1 SGDLS and CDR2 YYNGEE. CDR3 length: 16 amino acids. The CDR3 sequence is CASSALAGGSYNEQFF. The DNA for the CDR3 is TGTGCCAGCAGCGCTCTAGCGGGGGGATCCTACAATGAGCAGTTCTTC.

The chain uses TRBV4-2 and TRBJ1-2; no reliable D call. V shed 0 bases and J shed 3 bases, with 11 bases lying between them. This CDR3 has 15 residues. The germline V gene has CDR1 LGHNA and CDR2 YNFKEQ. This CDR3 reads CASSQDEGTHYGYTF. DNA of the CDR3: TGTGCCAGCAGCCAAGATGAGGGCACCCACTATGGCTACACCTTC.

The genes are TRBV28 and TRBJ1-2, with D unclear. This CDR3 region has 13 residues. Trimming took 8 bases from V and 1 from J, leaving 11 bases between them. CDR1 and CDR2 from the germline V gene are MDHEN and SYDVKM. DNA for the CDR3: TGTGCCAGCTACTCTTACCTTAACTATGGCTACACCTTC. Translation gives CASYSYLNYGYTF.

The V gene is TRBV6-1, the J gene TRBJ2-7, with D tentatively TRBD1 (6 bases). CDR3 size: 13 residues. Looked up from germline, CDR1 is MNHNS and CDR2 is SASEGT. V lost 7 bases and J lost 3, with 13 bases in between. The CDR3 coding sequence is TGTGCCAGCAATAGACAGGACAACTACGAGCAGTACGTC. This codes for CASNRQDNYEQYV.

This chain connects TRBV27 to TRBJ1-6; D not resolved. CDR3 length: 14 amino acids. V was clipped by 3 bases and J by 0 bases, with 3 bases between them. Germline V gives CDR1 MNHEY, CDR2 SMNVEV (reference sequence). The chain's CDR3 is CASSLSSYNSPLHF. CDR3 nucleotides: TGTGCCAGCAGTTTGAGCTCCTATAATTCACCCCTCCACTTT.

The rearrangement links TRBV10-3 to TRBJ1-2; 7 bases fit TRBD1. Germline V lookup: CDR1 ENHRY, CDR2 SYGVKD. The CDR3 runs 13 residues. With 9 bases clipped from V and 3 bases from J, the junction kept 7 bases outside the gene matches. CDR3 DNA sequence: TGTGCCATTACAGGGGATCCTGACTATGGCTACACCTTC. This codes for CAITGDPDYGYTF.

Only one count was recorded for this clone. Different DNA sequences within this sample yield the same CDR3. The chain joins TRBV6-1 to TRBJ1-5; D is uncertain. Trimming removed 2 bases at V and 2 bases at J, with 4 bases between. Germline-derived CDR1 and CDR2 are MNHNS and SASEGT. There are 13 residues in the CDR3. Here the CDR3 DNA reads TGTGCCAGCAGTGAACGCGGCAATCAGCCCCAGCATTTT. Encoded protein: CASSERGNQPQHF.

The chain carries TRBV13 and TRBJ1-1; D is unclear. Per germline, CDR1 PRHDT and CDR2 FYEKMQ (reference sequence). Trimming stripped 1 base from V and 2 bases from J, with 14 bases between. This CDR3 has 16 residues. The CDR3 DNA is TGTGCCAGCAGCTTAGCGAGCAATTTACCTAACACTGAAGCTTTCTTT. It yields the protein CASSLASNLPNTEAFF.

CDR3 nucleotide sequence: TGCGCCAGCAGCTTGGAAGCGGGGGGAGAGGATACGCAGTATTTT. Protein product: CASSLEAGGEDTQYF. The genes are TRBV5-1 and TRBJ2-3; 9 positions agree with TRBD2. J lost 6 bases, V lost 0 bases, and 5 bases had no gene match. The CDR3 length is 15 residues. The germline CDR1 and CDR2 sequences are SGHRS and YFSETQ.

The rearrangement uses TRBV11-3 and TRBJ2-2; 7 nucleotides align to TRBD2. J was trimmed by 5 bases and V by 4 bases; bases with no gene match: 13. The CDR3 spans 17 residues. Germline assignment: CDR1 SGHNT and CDR2 YENEEA. The CDR3 loop is CASSSSWRAGDTGELFF. CDR3 nucleotides: TGTGCCAGCAGCTCCTCCTGGAGGGCGGGAGATACCGGGGAGCTGTTTTTT.

The chain combines TRBV30 with TRBJ1-4; D unclear. CDR3 length: 13 residues. Trimming pared 2 bases from V and 4 bases from J, leaving 8 bases between. From germline, CDR1 is GTSNPN and CDR2 SVGIG (reference sequence). In nucleotides, the CDR3 is TGTGCCTGGAGTACTCGGTATAATGAAAAACTGTTTTTT. Protein product: CAWSTRYNEKLFF.

The chain has TRBV27 and TRBJ2-1, with 9 bases matching TRBD2. The CDR3 contains 14 residues. Germline V lookup: CDR1 MNHEY, CDR2 SMNVEV (reference sequence). Germline trimming cut 2 bases from V and 7 bases from J; bases unmatched to any gene: 3. CDR3 nucleotides: TGTGCCAGCAGTTTAGCGGGGGGGCCTAATGAGCAGTTCTTC. Residues: CASSLAGGPNEQFF.

This clone was detected only a few times. The chain is built from TRBV2 and TRBJ1-6; 8 bases agree with TRBD1. V shed 3 bases and J 14 bases; nucleotides not matched to a gene: 15. Germline-derived CDR1 and CDR2 are SNHLY and FYNNEI. The CDR3 covers 16 residues. The CDR3 DNA follows: TGTGCCAGCAGTGACTCAGGACAGGGATTTTTTTACGCCCTCCACTTT. This encodes CASSDSGQGFFYALHF.

The chain uses TRBV28 and TRBJ1-6; 10 bases align to TRBD1. CDR1 is MDHEN, CDR2 SYDVKM, per germline. J gave up 2 bases and V 6 bases, and 13 bases lay outside the gene matches. CDR3 length equals 19 residues. As DNA, the CDR3 is TGTGCCAGCAGACCCTCCCCGGGACAGGGGAGCGCCTATAATTCACCCCTCCACTTT. Encoded protein: CASRPSPGQGSAYNSPLHF.

This clone was detected only a few times. The chain couples TRBV7-2 to TRBJ2-1; 9 nucleotides align to TRBD2. CDR3 length equals 15 residues. V lost 1 base, J lost 4 bases, and 2 bases stayed unmatched. Looked up from germline, CDR1 is SGHTA and CDR2 is FQGNSA. This chain's CDR3 is CASSLGLAGYNEQFF. CDR3 coding DNA: TGTGCCAGCAGCTTAGGGCTAGCGGGGTACAATGAGCAGTTCTTC.

The rearrangement joins TRBV5-8 to TRBJ1-6; D remains ambiguous. The V gene's germline CDR1 is SGHTS and CDR2 YDEGEE. The germline V and J ends were trimmed by 4 bases and 11 bases, with 13 bases remaining between them. The CDR3 covers 13 residues. The CDR3 DNA follows: TGTGCCAGCAGCCAGGACGGGGTAGCACCCCTCCACTTT. This gives the protein CASSQDGVAPLHF.